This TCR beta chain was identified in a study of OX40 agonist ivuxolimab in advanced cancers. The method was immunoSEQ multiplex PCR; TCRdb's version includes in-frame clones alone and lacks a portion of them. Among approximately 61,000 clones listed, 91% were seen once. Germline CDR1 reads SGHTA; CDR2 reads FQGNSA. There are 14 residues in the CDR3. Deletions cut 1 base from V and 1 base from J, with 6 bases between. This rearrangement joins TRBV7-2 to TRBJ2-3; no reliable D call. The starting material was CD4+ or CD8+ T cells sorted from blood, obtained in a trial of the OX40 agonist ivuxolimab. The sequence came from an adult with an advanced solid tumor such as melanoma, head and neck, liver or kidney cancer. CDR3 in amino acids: CASSLGVRTDTQYF. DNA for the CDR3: TGTGCCAGCAGCTTAGGCGTTCGCACAGATACGCAGTATTTT.